The text below deals with one T cell receptor beta chain. Its specificity is not known. These data belong to a study of CD8 T cells in Susac syndrome. Study-level background: When blood was collected, patients with Susac syndrome were therapy-naive, were taking corticosteroids, or were receiving intravenous immunoglobulin alone. Notes on the study in general: The CD4+ T cell repertoires in Susac syndrome were not clonally expanded.

TEMRA cells underwent FACS enrichment and CD8+ and CD4+ T cells underwent negative isolation. This CDR3 contains 11 residues. Trimming pared 1 base from V and 5 bases from J, leaving 2 bases between. Germline V gene data show CDR1 as LGHNT and CDR2 as FRNRAP. After extraction with the RNeasy kit, about 0.45 to 1 ug of the RNA was reverse transcribed using random hexamers. An immunoSEQ multiplex PCR amplified TCR beta CDR3 over 54 Vbeta and 13 Jbeta. Each CDR3 protein is one row after TCRdb ran MiXCR on the immunoSEQ multiplex PCR reads. The sample lists over 140,000 distinct CDR3 sequences, 95% occurring once.

J is TRBJ2-5 and V is TRBV12-5; no definite D call. This TCR derives from a human donor with Susac syndrome. Sequencing was performed on CD4+ T cells from PBMCs. CDR3 sequence (DNA): TGTGCTAGTGGTTTGGGTGAGACCCAGTACTTC. This translates into CASGLGETQYF.